This paragraph covers one T cell receptor beta chain sequence. Sequenced by immunoSEQ multiplex PCR; TCRdb stores in-frame clones only, minus some. Of more than 300,000 clones in the sample, approximately 84% were seen once. This entry comes from a study of blood T cell repertoires in COVID-19. Germline-derived CDR1 and CDR2 are MNHEY and SMNVEV (reference sequence). Between the trimmed V and J ends, which lost 8 bases and 3 bases, there was a span of 13 bases. This CDR3 has 14 amino acids. This chain links TRBV27 with TRBJ1-4; TRBD1 might be the D (6 bases). Sequencing input: PBMCs or T cells enriched from blood (not recorded which). This receptor was taken from a woman aged 18 to 35 who had recovered from COVID-19. Here the CDR3 DNA reads TGTGCCAGCGGCCGAGGGGGATCTAATGAAAAACTGTTTTTT. Amino acid sequence: CASGRGGSNEKLFF. The variable domain in full, completed from reference TRBV27 and TRBJ1-4, reads EAQVTQNPRYLITVTGKKLTVTCSQNMNHEYMSWYRQDPGLGLRQIYYSMNVEVTDKGDVPEGYKVSRKEKRNFPLILESPSPNQTSLYFCASGRGGSNEKLFFGSGTQLSVL.